Listed here are 32 T cell receptor beta chains from one sample, sequenced in a study of a mutant IDH1 vaccine in newly diagnosed glioma (dated by TCRdb to the early 2020s). Reading the label with the study, this specimen's time point is: week 5, during vaccination. Each vaccine dose was 300 ug of a 20-mer mutant IDH1 peptide in Montanide, given subcutaneously with topical imiquimod. Library method: the immunoSEQ multiplex PCR assay. TCRdb obtained this table from immuneACCESS and retained in-frame rearrangements with V and J assigned. These tables miss some clones; where compared with another copy, unresolved V genes account for less than half of the shortfall, and the remainder is unexplained. The sample table records some 55,000 clones; 85% to 90% of these occur just once. The top ten hold roughly 5.1% of the sample. Antigens for these TCRs are unknown. Material: PBMCs, obtained from a glioma patient whose treatment included an IDH1 peptide vaccine. The receptors originated from a woman between 35 and 50 years old with glioma.

The chain has TRBV27 and TRBJ2-5; no clear D. The V gene's germline CDR1 is MNHEY and CDR2 SMNVEV (reference sequence). The CDR3 spans 14 residues. Trimming stripped 5 bases from V and 1 base from J, with 11 bases between. CDR3 DNA: TGTGCCAGCAGTCCCCCCGGGCCCCAAGAGACCCAGTACTTC. Amino acids: CASSPPGPQETQYF.

This chain uses TRBV29-1 with TRBJ2-7, with 12 bases matching TRBD2. The V and J ends lost 6 bases and 0 bases, in that order; junction bases with no gene match: 9. Germline V gene sequence: CDR1 SQVTM, CDR2 ANQGSEA. The CDR3 is made up of 16 amino acids. The CDR3 here is CSVPGTSGSSSYEQYF. The CDR3 bases are TGCAGCGTCCCCGGGACTAGCGGGTCTAGCTCCTACGAGCAGTACTTC.

The chain uses TRBV9 and TRBJ2-7; 7 bases are shared with TRBD1. The CDR3 length is 14 residues. Germline V gene sequence: CDR1 SGDLS, CDR2 YYNGEE. Trimming took 4 bases from V and 2 from J; bases not matched to a gene: 6. The CDR3 DNA follows: TGTGCCAGCAGCAAACGGGACAGACCCTACGAGCAGTACTTC. Encoded protein: CASSKRDRPYEQYF.

The CDR3 nucleotides are TGTGCCAGCAGTTCAGGACAGACAAATGAAAAACTGTTTTTT. It specifies CASSSGQTNEKLFF. The chain has TRBV6-5 and TRBJ1-4; a possible D gene is TRBD1 (6 bases). V was shortened by 4 bases and J by 5 bases, with 11 bases between the two germline ends. The CDR3 is 14 residues long. Germline V lookup: CDR1 MNHEY, CDR2 SVGAGI.

This chain connects TRBV5-1 to TRBJ2-2; maybe TRBD2 (6 bases). The V gene's germline CDR1 is SGHRS and CDR2 YFSETQ. The length of the CDR3 is 15 residues. V was clipped by 4 bases and J by 3 bases, with 13 bases between them. CDR3: CASSPRGLDTGELFF. In DNA form, the CDR3 reads TGCGCCAGCAGCCCCCGGGGGTTAGACACCGGGGAGCTGTTTTTT.

The CDR3 nucleotides read TGCGCCAGCAGAAAGGGGACAGGGCGCGAGCCCCAGCATTTT. Translating it yields CASRKGTGREPQHF. This chain joins TRBV5-1 and TRBJ1-5; 9 bases line up with TRBD1. Germline assignment: CDR1 SGHRS and CDR2 YFSETQ. The V gene end was trimmed by 5 bases and the J gene end by 8 bases; junction bases not matched to a gene: 8. CDR3 size: 14 residues. The variable domain in full, completed from reference TRBV5-1 and TRBJ1-5, reads KAGVTQTPRYLIKTRGQQVTLSCSPISGHRSVSWYQQTPGQGLQFLFEYFSETQRNKGNFPGRFSGRQFSNSRSEMNVSTLELGDSALYLCASRKGTGREPQHFGDGTRLSIL.

The gene calls are TRBV19 and TRBJ1-2, with D possibly being TRBD1 (5 bases). Trimming removed 5 bases at V and 2 bases at J, with 18 bases between. The CDR3 contains 16 residues. Per the germline V gene, CDR1 is LNHDA and CDR2 is SQIVND (reference sequence). As DNA, the CDR3 is TGTGCCAGTAGTGCACCTCCGGGACGGCAAAACTATGGCTACACCTTC. It is translated as CASSAPPGRQNYGYTF.

The chain couples TRBV7-9 to TRBJ2-3; 12 bases fit TRBD2. The CDR3 spans 17 residues. Germline V gene data show CDR1 as SEHNR and CDR2 as FQNEAQ (reference sequence). The J segment lost 5 bases and the V segment lost 8 bases, leaving 14 bases of the junction unmatched. CDR3: CASALGLAGSRQDTQYF. DNA of the CDR3: TGTGCCAGCGCCCTTGGACTAGCGGGGAGCCGACAAGATACGCAGTATTTT.

This clone came up once. The CDR3 sequence: CASSLASWQVDQPQHF. CDR3 sequence (DNA): TGTGCCAGCAGCTTAGCCTCCTGGCAGGTCGATCAGCCCCAGCATTTT. The chain links TRBV7-9 to TRBJ1-5; no reliable D call. V lost 0 bases and J 5 bases, leaving 14 bases between the germline ends. The CDR3 extends over 16 amino acids. Germline V lookup: CDR1 SEHNR, CDR2 FQNEAQ (reference sequence). Full variable domain (missing parts from reference TRBV7-9 and TRBJ1-5): DTGVSQNPRHKITKRGQNVTFRCDPISEHNRLYWYRQTLGQGPEFLTYFQNEAQLEKSRLLSDRFSAERPKGSFSTLEIQRTEQGDSAMYLCASSLASWQVDQPQHFGDGTRLSIL.

This chain connects TRBV4-1 to TRBJ2-7; possible D gene TRBD1, 7 bases. The CDR3 consists of 15 residues. Germline-derived CDR1 and CDR2 are MGHRA and YSYEKL. The germline V and J ends were trimmed by 1 base and 7 bases, with 17 bases remaining between them. CDR3: CASSQGQGGPREQYF. CDR3 in DNA: TGCGCCAGCAGCCAAGGACAGGGAGGCCCCCGGGAGCAGTACTTC.

The rearrangement uses TRBV6-1 and TRBJ2-3; D unresolved. The V and J ends lost 2 bases and 2 bases respectively, with 2 bases between them. Germline V lookup: CDR1 MNHNS, CDR2 SASEGT. CDR3 length equals 12 residues. The CDR3 loop is CASSEPTDTQYF. CDR3 nucleotides: TGTGCCAGCAGTGAACCCACAGATACGCAGTATTTT.

The V gene is TRBV25-1, the J gene TRBJ1-2; maybe TRBD1 (5 bases). Germline V gene sequence: CDR1 MGHDK, CDR2 SYGVNS. There are 18 residues in the CDR3. V was trimmed by 3 bases and J by 4 bases, leaving 24 bases between them. The CDR3 here is CASSERGRAGPQSYGYTF. DNA for the CDR3: TGTGCCAGCAGTGAGAGGGGAAGGGCAGGGCCCCAAAGCTATGGCTACACCTTC.

The CDR3: CASSLAGATRGEQFF. CDR3 sequence (DNA): TGTGCCAGCTCACTAGCGGGGGCGACCAGGGGTGAGCAGTTCTTC. V gene TRBV18 combines with J gene TRBJ2-1; 9 bases agree with TRBD2. J gave up 9 bases and V 4 bases, and 10 bases lay outside the gene matches. CDR1 is KGHSH, CDR2 LQKENI, per germline. This CDR3 is built from 15 residues.

The genes are TRBV21-1 and TRBJ2-2; the table's D call TRBD2 went unverified against the DNA. TRBV21-1 is termed a pseudogene. CDR3 length: 17 amino acids. The CDR3 reads CASSRPGRASNTGELFF. CDR3 nucleotide sequence: TGTGCCAGCAGCCGACCGGGGAGGGCCTCGAACACCGGGGAGCTGTTTTTT.

The rearrangement links TRBV2 to TRBJ2-7; 9 bases fit TRBD1. This CDR3 comprises 15 residues. Germline V CDR1 and CDR2: SNHLY, FYNNEI. J was trimmed by 4 bases and V by 6 bases; bases with no gene match: 10. CDR3 region: CASRPKGQGLYEQYF. The DNA of the CDR3 is TGTGCCAGCAGACCTAAGGGACAGGGTTTATACGAGCAGTACTTC.

V gene TRBV6-1 combines with J gene TRBJ1-5, with 7 bases matching TRBD1. The CDR3 has 14 amino acids. The V gene's germline CDR1 is MNHNS and CDR2 SASEGT. Germline trimming cut 10 bases from V and 7 bases from J; bases unmatched to any gene: 13. CDR3 sequence: CATRPDRVAQPQHF. CDR3 in DNA: TGTGCCACCAGGCCTGACAGGGTAGCGCAGCCCCAGCATTTT.

This chain uses TRBV10-3 with TRBJ1-1, with D unclear. The CDR3 loop spans 11 amino acids. Trimming removed 6 bases from V and 2 bases from J, with 4 bases in between. CDR1 and CDR2 (germline): ENHRY, SYGVKD. In DNA, the CDR3 is TGTGCCATCAGGGGCAACACTGAAGCTTTCTTT. Translation gives CAIRGNTEAFF.

This chain connects TRBV2 to TRBJ2-2, with D unresolved. Looked up from germline, CDR1 is SNHLY and CDR2 is FYNNEI. CDR3 length: 14 residues. The V end was cut by 7 bases, the J end by 5 bases, with 14 bases between. The CDR3: CASIQVLTTGELFF. CDR3 coding DNA: TGTGCCAGCATCCAGGTTTTAACAACCGGGGAGCTGTTTTTT.

By its share, this clone is large. CDR3 bases: TGCGCCAGCACGGCAGCTACTAACTATGGCTACACCTTC. It encodes CASTAATNYGYTF. The V gene is TRBV5-1, the J gene TRBJ1-2; D gene unclear. The CDR3 is 13 amino acids. Trimming removed 6 bases from V and 0 bases from J, with 9 bases in between. CDR1 SGHRS and CDR2 YFSETQ come from the germline V gene.

The chain joins TRBV15 to TRBJ2-7; D is unclear. Trimming pared 0 bases from V and 3 bases from J, leaving 12 bases between. Germline assignment: CDR1 LNHNV and CDR2 YYDKDF (reference sequence). The length of the CDR3 is 15 residues. CDR3 bases: TGTGCCACCAGCAGAGATTTAGGAGCCTACTACGAGCAGTACTTC. Its translation: CATSRDLGAYYEQYF. Full variable domain (missing parts from reference TRBV15 and TRBJ2-7): DAMVIQNPRYQVTQFGKPVTLSCSQTLNHNVMYWYQQKSSQAPKLLFHYYDKDFNNEADTPDNFQSRRPNTSFCFLDIRSPGLGDTAMYLCATSRDLGAYYEQYFGPGTRLTVT.

This sequence joins TRBV19 and TRBJ1-1; 7 positions agree with TRBD1. Germline CDR1 LNHDA, CDR2 SQIVND (reference sequence). V gave up 3 bases and J gave up 8 bases; unmatched junction bases: 3. This CDR3 contains 12 residues. CDR3 amino acids: CASSISRGEAFF. DNA for the CDR3: TGTGCCAGTAGTATCAGCAGGGGGGAAGCTTTCTTT. The full variable domain, rest sourced from reference TRBV19 and TRBJ1-1, is DGGITQSPKYLFRKEGQNVTLSCEQNLNHDAMYWYRQDPGQGLRLIYYSQIVNDFQKGDIAEGYSVSREKKESFPLTVTSAQKNPTAFYLCASSISRGEAFFGQGTRLTVV.

The chain links TRBV7-2 to TRBJ2-2; TRBD2 agrees at 11 bases. The germline CDR1 and CDR2 sequences are SGHTA and FQGNSA. The CDR3 loop spans 16 amino acids. Trimming removed 3 bases from V and 5 bases from J; junction bases left unmatched: 5. The CDR3: CASSFQTSGRTGELFF. The CDR3 DNA is TGTGCCAGCAGCTTTCAAACTAGCGGGAGAACCGGGGAGCTGTTTTTT.

The V call is TRBV10-3, the J call TRBJ1-2; 9 nucleotides line up with TRBD1. The CDR3 covers 17 residues. The V gene end was trimmed by 0 bases and the J gene end by 3 bases; junction bases not matched to a gene: 8. CDR1 and CDR2 (germline): ENHRY, SYGVKD. CDR3 DNA sequence: TGTGCCATCAGTGAGTCGAGGGACAGGGCGATTCACTATGGCTACACCTTC. This codes for CAISESRDRAIHYGYTF.

This rearrangement joins TRBV6-5 to TRBJ2-4, with D perhaps given as TRBD1 or TRBD2 (5 bases each). This CDR3 is built from 15 residues. Trimming cost V 2 bases and J 4 bases, with 12 bases left between them. Germline CDR1 is MNHEY and CDR2 is SVGAGI. In nucleotides, the CDR3 is TGTGCCAGCAGTTACGAGGCAGGGACGAAAAACATTCAGTACTTC. This sequence encodes CASSYEAGTKNIQYF.

CDR3 coding DNA: TGTGCCACCCACAGGGGGGACTATGGCTACACCTTC. Residues: CATHRGDYGYTF. The chain combines TRBV10-3 with TRBJ1-2; the match to TRBD1 covers 8 bases. Unmatched junction bases numbered 4, after V lost 10 bases and J lost 3 bases. This CDR3 spans 12 amino acids. Germline V gives CDR1 ENHRY, CDR2 SYGVKD.

In DNA form, the CDR3 reads TGTGCCAGCGGATGGCGGGGGGGACAGAATGGCTACACCTTC. It specifies CASGWRGGQNGYTF. The chain has TRBV27 and TRBJ1-2, with 7 nucleotides matching TRBD1. There are 14 residues in the CDR3. The V gene's germline CDR1 is MNHEY and CDR2 SMNVEV (reference sequence). V shed 8 bases, J shed 6 bases, and the junction held 12 bases outside the gene matches.

V is TRBV4-1 and J is TRBJ1-5; possibly TRBD1 for D (5 bases). Germline V CDR1 and CDR2: MGHRA, YSYEKL. Deletions cut 0 bases from V and 9 bases from J, with 15 bases between. This CDR3 spans 15 amino acids. This CDR3 is CASSQEGRDPTPQHF. The DNA of the CDR3 is TGCGCCAGCAGCCAAGAGGGAAGGGACCCAACGCCCCAGCATTTT.

This clone occurred once. The chain employs TRBV7-2 and TRBJ1-5; D not resolved. With 0 bases removed from V and 4 bases from J, the gap between germline ends came to 1 base. The CDR3 is made up of 12 amino acids. Germline V gives CDR1 SGHTA, CDR2 FQGNSA. The chain's CDR3 is CASSLANQPQHF. Written as DNA, the CDR3 is TGTGCCAGCAGCTTAGCGAATCAGCCCCAGCATTTT. Variable domain in full (rest from reference TRBV7-2 and TRBJ1-5): GAGVSQSPSNKVTEKGKDVELRCDPISGHTALYWYRQSLGQGLEFLIYFQGNSAPDKSGLPSDRFSAERTGGSVSTLTIQRTQQEDSAVYLCASSLANQPQHFGDGTRLSIL.

The chain has TRBV6-5 and TRBJ2-1; D might be TRBD1 (6 bases). The CDR3 loop spans 13 amino acids. CDR1 is MNHEY, CDR2 SVGAGI, per germline. Trimming took 5 bases from V and 4 from J, leaving 9 bases between them. The CDR3 DNA follows: TGTGCCAGCAGTCCAACAGGGTACAATGAGCAGTTCTTC. Its protein is CASSPTGYNEQFF.

This chain links TRBV6-1 with TRBJ1-2; D not resolved. The length of the CDR3 is 13 residues. V lost 6 bases and J 11 bases, leaving 19 bases between the germline ends. CDR1 and CDR2 from the germline V gene are MNHNS and SASEGT. The CDR3 region is CASRNDPGHRYTF. The CDR3, as DNA: TGTGCCAGCAGGAACGACCCCGGTCACCGGTACACCTTC.

The chain links TRBV18 to TRBJ2-1; D not certain. The V and J ends lost 3 bases and 7 bases respectively, with 10 bases between them. Germline V lookup: CDR1 KGHSH, CDR2 LQKENI. The CDR3 is 13 amino acids. CDR3: CASSPYNGNEQFF. The CDR3 coding sequence is TGTGCCAGCTCACCCTACAACGGGAATGAGCAGTTCTTC.

The V call is TRBV29-1, the J call TRBJ2-2, with 7 bases that match TRBD1. Trimming took 4 bases from V and 7 from J; bases not matched to a gene: 9. The germline gives CDR1 SQVTM, CDR2 ANQGSEA. The CDR3 is made up of 14 amino acids. The CDR3 sequence is CSVGVEGAIGELFF. Written as DNA, the CDR3 is TGCAGCGTTGGGGTTGAGGGGGCCATCGGGGAGCTGTTTTTT.